This T cell receptor (beta chain) stems from a study of early T cells in non-severe SARS-CoV-2 infection. Study overall: RNA in bulk from unsorted whole blood was sequenced, and chains were unpaired. The study's findings and limits: Using VDJdb, the matching emphasized anti-spike CD8 responses while missing private and CD4 specificities.

Trimming shortened V by 0 bases and J by 1 base, and 7 bases separated the two germline ends. The CDR3 extends over 14 amino acids. Germline values: CDR1 SGHDT, CDR2 YYEEEE. MiXCR was run by TCRdb on the 5' RACE reads, yielding one entry per CDR3 protein. Of some 100,000 distinct CDR3 sequences listed, roughly 14% were seen once; the top ten hold roughly 0.6%. This clonotype came up a few times. The target antigen is unknown. The genes are TRBV5-6 and TRBJ1-2; D ambiguous. The source of this sequence is an adult who was a healthcare worker with PCR-confirmed SARS-CoV-2 infection or an uninfected control (not recorded which). The sequenced sample was whole blood. The CDR3 sequence is CASSLEARNYGYTF. The CDR3 region has the DNA TGTGCCAGCAGCTTGGAAGCCCGTAACTATGGCTACACCTTC. The variable domain in full, with the rest retrieved from reference TRBV5-6 and TRBJ1-2, is DAGVTQSPTHLIKTRGQQVTLRCSPKSGHDTVSWYQQALGQGPQFIFQYYEEEERQRGNFPDRFSGHQFPNYSSELNVNALLLGDSALYLCASSLEARNYGYTFGSGTRLTVV.